A selection of T cell receptor beta chains follows, all from one sample in a study of technical replicates of blood from a few donors. The protocol was immunoSEQ multiplex PCR, while the TCRdb copy is restricted to in-frame clones and leaves out a portion. The table includes approximately 70,000 clones, roughly 97% detected once. Input material: T cells isolated from PBMCs. Receptors were obtained from a human donor in good health. Both conserved end residues are part of each CDR3. The D gene is left open where the match is weak. Size values are once, few and many counts, or a class for expanded clones, and some rows have none.

abundance	v_gene	d_gene	j_gene	CDR3nt	CDR3aa
.	TRBV6-6	.	TRBJ2-2	TGTGCCAGCAGTTCCCCCAGCGGTCCCGGGGAGCTGTTTTTT	CASSSPSGPGELFF
.	TRBV10-1	.	TRBJ2-1	TGCGCCAGCAGTGAGCAGCTCGTAGCTGAGCAGTTCTTC	CASSEQLVAEQFF
.	TRBV27	TRBD2	TRBJ2-3	TGTGCCAGCAGTTTATTGCGGGAGGGCCTGGGGGGCACAGATACGCAGTATTTT	CASSLLREGLGGTDTQYF
once	TRBV4-1	TRBD1	TRBJ2-4	TGCGCCAGCAGCCGACAGGGGGCGAACATTCAGTACTTC	CASSRQGANIQYF
once	TRBV5-4	.	TRBJ2-5	TGTGCCAGCAGCCCGGCAAGAGGGATTGATGGAGAGACCCAGTACTTC	CASSPARGIDGETQYF
.	TRBV28	.	TRBJ1-5	TGTGCCAGCAGTGCTCCAACACACAATCAGCCCCAGCATTTT	CASSAPTHNQPQHF
.	TRBV28	.	TRBJ2-7	TGTGCCAGCAGTTTGGTAGGGGCCGAGCAGTACTTC	CASSLVGAEQYF
.	TRBV6-5	.	TRBJ2-7	TGTGCCAGCAAAGGCCAGCGTAACCACTACGAGCAGTACTTC	CASKGQRNHYEQYF
.	TRBV27	TRBD1	TRBJ2-7	TGTGCCAGCAGTTCAGGACAGGGCCCCATCCGCTTC	CASSSGQGPIRF
.	TRBV4-1	TRBD2	TRBJ2-3	TGCGCCAGCAGCCAAGTAGCGGGGGTCACAGATACGCAGTATTTT	CASSQVAGVTDTQYF
.	TRBV11-2	TRBD1	TRBJ1-3	TGTGCCAGCAGCTGGACCCCAGGGGGTTCTGGAAACACCATATATTTT	CASSWTPGGSGNTIYF
once	TRBV7-2	.	TRBJ2-1	TGTGCCAGCAGCCCAGGGGTAGCTAATGAGCAGTTCTTC	CASSPGVANEQFF
.	TRBV6-5	.	TRBJ1-4	TGTGCCAGCAGCCTGCGGGACCCGAGAGAAAAACTGTTTTTT	CASSLRDPREKLFF
.	TRBV27	TRBD1	TRBJ1-2	TGTGCCAGCAGTGCGACAGGGGACTATGGCTACACCTTC	CASSATGDYGYTF
.	TRBV7-8	TRBD2	TRBJ2-5	TGTGCCAGCAGCCAGGGACTAGCGGGGACGTGGGGGACCCAGTACTTC	CASSQGLAGTWGTQYF
.	TRBV4-1	TRBD1	TRBJ1-4	TGCGCCAGCAGCCAAGAAGTTTTTAAGACAGGGCAAGAAAAACTGTTTTTT	CASSQEVFKTGQEKLFF
.	TRBV11-2	.	TRBJ1-1	TGTGCCAGCAGTTTACAAGGGGCGACTGAAGCTTTCTTT	CASSLQGATEAFF
.	TRBV5-8	TRBD1	TRBJ1-1	TGTGCCAGCAGCGAACGCGGGACAGGGACGTGGGTGGCTTTCTTT	CASSERGTGTWVAFF
once	TRBV7-9	.	TRBJ1-2	TGTGCCAGCAGCCTCACCGGGACTTATGGCTACACCTTC	CASSLTGTYGYTF
.	TRBV19	TRBD1	TRBJ2-7	TGTGCCAGTAACGCCGTGGACAGGGGAACCCACGAGCAGTACTTC	CASNAVDRGTHEQYF
.	TRBV19	TRBD1	TRBJ2-2	TGTGCCAGTGGGCGACAGGGACAGAACACCGGGGAGCTGTTTTTT	CASGRQGQNTGELFF
.	TRBV5-4	TRBD2	TRBJ2-5	TGTGCCAGCAGCCTTAGCGGGAGTACCCAAGAGACCCAGTACTTC	CASSLSGSTQETQYF
.	TRBV7-9	TRBD1	TRBJ2-1	TGTGCCAGCAGCCCAAAAGGGGGGACAGGAAACTACAATGAGCAGTTCTTC	CASSPKGGTGNYNEQFF
.	TRBV18	.	TRBJ2-1	TGTGCCAGCTCACCAGTGGACACCTACAATGAGCAGTTCTTC	CASSPVDTYNEQFF
.	TRBV28	TRBD1	TRBJ1-4	TGTGCCAGCAGTTTTGGCACAGGGGATGAAAAACTGTTTTTT	CASSFGTGDEKLFF
.	TRBV25-1	.	TRBJ1-2	TGTGCCAGCAGTGACAGGGGTGTTGGATATGGCTACACCTTC	CASSDRGVGYGYTF
.	TRBV9	.	TRBJ2-6	TGTGCCAGCAGCGTAGTATCAGTGCCTCCGCCATCTGGGGCCAACGTCCTGACTTTC	CASSVVSVPPPSGANVLTF
.	TRBV28	TRBD2	TRBJ2-1	TGTGCCAGCAGTTTGGGACTAGCGGGAGTAAAAAATGAGCAGTTCTTC	CASSLGLAGVKNEQFF